These T cell receptor beta chains were read from a single sample in a study of Ad26.COV2.S vaccination and SARS-CoV-2 variants. TCRdb's table, derived via immunoSEQ multiplex PCR, lists solely in-frame clones and lacks some. The sample lists more than 300,000 clones, around 89% occurring once. The sample consisted of peripheral blood, taken in a trial of Ad26.COV2.S vaccine versus placebo. Every receptor here comes from a person aged 18 to 65 who received the Ad26.COV2.S COVID-19 vaccine or a placebo. Both conserved end residues are part of each CDR3. D genes are given only for firm matches. Not every row has a clone size; where given, it reads once, few, many or a size class.

NA	NA	TRBV3-1/TRBV3-2	TRBJ1-5	TGTGCCAGCAGCCTAACAGGGAGTAGCAATCAGCCCCAGCATTTT	CASSLTGSSNQPQHF
NA	NA	TRBV9	TRBJ2-1	TGTGCCAGCAGCGCCCAAGGGGAAAGGTGGTCCTACAATGAGCAGTTCTTC	CASSAQGERWSYNEQFF
NA	TRBD1	TRBV2	TRBJ2-3	TGTGCCAGCAGACGGCCGGGACAGGGTACAGATACGCAGTATTTT	CASRRPGQGTDTQYF
NA	NA	TRBV4-3	TRBJ2-1	TGCGCCAGCAGCCGTTACAGGGAATCCTACAATGAGCAGTTCTTC	CASSRYRESYNEQFF
NA	TRBD1	TRBV11-3	TRBJ2-1	TGTGCCAGCAGCCCACGACAGGGCCGGAATGAGCAGTTCTTC	CASSPRQGRNEQFF
NA	NA	TRBV15	TRBJ1-1	TGTGCCACCAGCAGAGATCGTATGGATGCTTTCTTT	CATSRDRMDAFF
NA	NA	TRBV11-2	TRBJ2-7	TGTGCCAGCAGGATCGGGCGGAGAGCCTCCTACGAGCAGTACTTC	CASRIGRRASYEQYF
NA	TRBD1	TRBV10-3	TRBJ2-2	TGTGCCATCGAGGACAGGTCCACCGGGGAGCTGTTTTTT	CAIEDRSTGELFF
once	NA	TRBV28	TRBJ2-3	TGTGCCAGCAGTTTGGCGGCGGACCCCACAGATACGCAGTATTTT	CASSLAADPTDTQYF
NA	TRBD2	TRBV7-8	TRBJ2-3	TGTGCCAGCAGCTCAATCGGGACTAGCGGGAGGATCCATTCCACAGATACGCAGTATTTT	CASSSIGTSGRIHSTDTQYF
NA	TRBD2	TRBV10-3	TRBJ2-3	TGTGCCATCAGTGAGTCGGATAACGCGGGGGGGGCAGATACGCAGTATTTT	CAISESDNAGGADTQYF
NA	NA	TRBV30	TRBJ2-7	TGTGCCTTGAAGGGGACTTCCTACGAGCAGTACTTC	CALKGTSYEQYF
once	NA	TRBV15	TRBJ2-7	TGTGCCACCAGCAGAGAGGCCAGAAACTACGAGCAGTACTTC	CATSREARNYEQYF
few	TRBD2	TRBV7-2	TRBJ2-1	TGTGCCAGCCGCTCTCCCAGCGGGGGGGCCAATGAGCAGTTCTTC	CASRSPSGGANEQFF
few	TRBD1	TRBV19	TRBJ1-4	TGTGCCAGTATTGGCAGGGGGCGAGGAGAGGAGGAAAAACTGTTTTTT	CASIGRGRGEEEKLFF
NA	NA	TRBV5-6	TRBJ2-7	TGTGCCAGCAGCTTGGTCCAGTTGGACGAGCAGTACTTC	CASSLVQLDEQYF
NA	TRBD1	TRBV24-1	TRBJ2-1	TGTGCCACCAGTGATTCCGGGACAGAAAACTACAATGAGCAGTTCTTC	CATSDSGTENYNEQFF
NA	TRBD1	TRBV6-2/TRBV6-3	TRBJ1-6	TGTGCCAGCAGTTCCCGGACAGGGACTTCACCCCTCCACTTT	CASSSRTGTSPLHF
NA	NA	TRBV18	TRBJ1-5	TGTGCCAGCTCAGTCCAGGCTGGGGACCAGCCCCAGCATTTT	CASSVQAGDQPQHF
few	TRBD1	TRBV19	TRBJ1-5	TGTGCCAGTAGTACGACAGGGCGCGATCAGCCCCAGCATTTT	CASSTTGRDQPQHF
NA	TRBD2	TRBV18	TRBJ2-3	TGTGCCAGCTCTATCCGGGACGCGGGAGACACAGATACGCAGTATTTT	CASSIRDAGDTDTQYF